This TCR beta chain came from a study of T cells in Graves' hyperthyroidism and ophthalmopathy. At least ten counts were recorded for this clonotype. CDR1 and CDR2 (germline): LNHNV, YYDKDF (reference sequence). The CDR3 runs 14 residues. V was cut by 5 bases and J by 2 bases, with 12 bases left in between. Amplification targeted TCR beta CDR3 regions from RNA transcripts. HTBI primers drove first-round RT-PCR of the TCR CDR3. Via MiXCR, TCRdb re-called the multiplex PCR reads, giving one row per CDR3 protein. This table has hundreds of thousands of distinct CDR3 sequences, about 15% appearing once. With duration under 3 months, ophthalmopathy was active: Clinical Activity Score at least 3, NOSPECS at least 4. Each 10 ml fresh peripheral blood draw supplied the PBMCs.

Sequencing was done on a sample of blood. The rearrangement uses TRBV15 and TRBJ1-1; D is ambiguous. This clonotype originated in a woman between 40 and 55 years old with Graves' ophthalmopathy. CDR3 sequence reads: CATSSYMFNTEAFF. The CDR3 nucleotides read TGTGCCACCAGCTCATACATGTTCAACACTGAAGCTTTCTTT.